Included here is one TCR beta chain sequence, with context. Method: immunoSEQ multiplex PCR; TCRdb's copy keeps in-frame clones and lacks some. Here the sample spans 55,000 to 75,000 clones, around 92% being singletons. The data derive from a study of technical replicates of blood from several donors. V was clipped by 0 bases and J by 6 bases; unmatched bases: 7. The CDR3 sequence is 16 residues long. Per the germline V gene, CDR1 is PRHDT and CDR2 is FYEKMQ (reference sequence). The clonotype was recovered from a human donor in good health. The chain carries TRBV13 and TRBJ2-2; 7 bases are shared with TRBD2. Source material: T cells isolated from PBMCs. The CDR3 loop reads CASSLGPTSISGELFF. The CDR3 coding sequence is TGTGCCAGCAGCTTAGGCCCGACTAGCATTTCCGGGGAGCTGTTTTTT.